The rows below give T cell receptor beta chains drawn from one sample of a study of shared clonotypes between healthy human individuals. The data were produced by immunoSEQ multiplex PCR, yet TCRdb's version contains in-frame clones alone and is incomplete. The profile shows about a million clones, about 75% of them singletons. Sequencing input: memory CD4+ T cells sorted from blood. Every receptor here comes from a young man in good health. Both conserved end residues are part of each CDR3. A D gene is named only where the DNA matches it firmly. Size is omitted from some rows. Given values are once, few, many or a class for expanded clones.

-	TRBV19	TRBD2	15	TRBJ2-7	CASSRRTSGRYEQYF	TGTGCCAGTAGCCGTAGGACTAGCGGGCGGTACGAGCAGTACTTC
-	TRBV23-1	-	19	TRBJ2-2	CASSQNTITSGANTGELFF	TGCGCCAGCAGTCAAAATACTATAACGTCAGGGGCGAACACCGGGGAGCTGTTTTTT
-	TRBV5-1	-	17	TRBJ1-1	CASSVNGLQGLYTEAFF	TGCGCCAGCAGCGTAAACGGCTTACAGGGACTTTACACTGAAGCTTTCTTT
-	TRBV19	TRBD2	14	TRBJ2-1	CASSTGLANNEQFF	TGTGCCAGTAGTACAGGACTAGCTAACAATGAGCAGTTCTTC
few	TRBV19	TRBD1	15	TRBJ2-7	CASSIGGQGAYEQYF	TGTGCCAGTAGTATCGGCGGACAGGGGGCCTACGAGCAGTACTTC
-	TRBV9	TRBD1	15	TRBJ1-2	CASSLTGGFNYGYTF	TGTGCCAGCAGCCTTACAGGGGGTTTTAACTATGGCTACACCTTC
-	TRBV2	-	15	TRBJ2-2	CASSEEGANTGELFF	TGTGCCAGCAGTGAAGAGGGGGCGAACACCGGGGAGCTGTTTTTT
-	TRBV19	TRBD2	15	TRBJ2-7	CASSVTSGISYEQYF	TGTGCCAGTAGTGTGACTAGCGGGATTTCCTACGAGCAGTACTTC
-	TRBV21-1	-	15	TRBJ1-5	CASSSPDRVQQPQHF	TGTGCCAGCAGCAGCCCCGACAGGGTACAGCAGCCCCAGCATTTT
-	TRBV7-5	-	12	TRBJ1-2	CASSLDIGTVAF	TGTGCCAGCAGCTTAGATATCGGCACCGTGGCCTTC
-	TRBV5-6	-	14	TRBJ2-1	CASSSGRETNEQFF	TGTGCCAGCAGCAGCGGCAGGGAGACGAATGAGCAGTTCTTC
-	TRBV10-3	-	13	TRBJ1-2	CAISVGPGNGYTF	TGTGCCATCAGTGTGGGGCCAGGGAATGGCTACACCTTC
-	TRBV19	-	14	TRBJ2-2	CASTTWGPAGELFF	TGTGCCAGTACCACTTGGGGACCGGCGGGGGAGCTGTTTTTT
few	TRBV18	TRBD1	17	TRBJ1-1	CASSPRSSGTVNTEAFF	TGTGCCAGCTCACCACGTTCATCGGGGACAGTTAACACTGAAGCTTTCTTT
-	TRBV6-1	-	14	TRBJ1-2	CASSAQAWSYGYTF	TGTGCCAGCAGTGCCCAAGCGTGGTCCTATGGCTACACCTTC
-	TRBV5-1	-	15	TRBJ2-3	CASIQWGTGTDTQYF	TGCGCCAGCATCCAATGGGGTACGGGCACAGATACGCAGTATTTT
once	TRBV5-4	-	12	TRBJ1-1	CASSSGVTEAFF	TGTGCCAGCAGCTCGGGGGTTACTGAAGCTTTCTTT
-	TRBV2	-	15	TRBJ2-1	CASSERLAWINEQFF	TGTGCCAGCAGTGAACGTCTAGCGTGGATCAATGAGCAGTTCTTC
-	TRBV7-9	TRBD1	13	TRBJ2-7	CASNLGTANEQYF	TGTGCCAGCAACCTAGGGACAGCAAACGAGCAGTACTTC
-	TRBV28	-	12	TRBJ2-1	CASSFGGSMLFF	TGTGCCAGCAGTTTTGGAGGGTCAATGCTGTTCTTC
once	TRBV7-2	-	15	TRBJ2-3	CASSLGGGGTDTQYF	TGTGCCAGCAGCTTAGGGGGCGGTGGCACAGATACGCAGTATTTT
-	TRBV6-6	-	16	TRBJ2-7	CASSYSSGGRGYEQYF	TGTGCCAGCAGTTACTCCAGTGGAGGGAGAGGATACGAGCAGTACTTC
-	TRBV20-1	-	10	TRBJ1-1	CSARDLEAFF	TGCAGTGCTAGAGATCTCGAAGCTTTCTTT
-	TRBV7-9	-	12	TRBJ1-2	CASTMGYYGYTF	TGTGCCAGCACCATGGGCTACTATGGCTACACCTTC
-	TRBV5-4	TRBD1	16	TRBJ2-2	CASSLPGTGNTGELFF	TGTGCCAGCAGTTTGCCGGGGACAGGGAACACCGGGGAGCTGTTTTTT
-	TRBV10-2	-	13	TRBJ1-5	CASSTTENQPQHF	TGCGCCAGCAGTACGACAGAGAATCAGCCCCAGCATTTT
-	TRBV6-6	TRBD1	15	TRBJ2-4	CASSYSIQGKNIQYF	TGTGCCAGCAGTTACTCGATACAGGGGAAAAACATTCAGTACTTC
-	TRBV4-3	-	16	TRBJ1-3	CASSQVLGNAGNTIYF	TGCGCCAGCAGCCAAGTCCTCGGAAATGCTGGAAACACCATATATTTT
-	TRBV4-3	-	15	TRBJ1-4	CASSQETATNEKLFF	TGCGCCAGCAGCCAAGAGACAGCAACTAATGAAAAACTGTTTTTT
-	TRBV11-2	-	12	TRBJ1-6	CASSFQASPLHF	TGTGCCAGCAGCTTTCAGGCTTCACCCCTCCACTTT
few	TRBV10-1	-	15	TRBJ2-1	CASSEYSSIGNEQFF	TGCGCCAGCAGTGAATATAGCTCCATCGGCAATGAGCAGTTCTTC
-	TRBV7-8	-	20	TRBJ2-3	CASSLVRLIRGSRYTDTQYF	TGTGCCAGCAGCTTGGTCCGACTAATCAGAGGTAGTCGTTACACAGATACGCAGTATTTT
-	TRBV6-1	TRBD1	14	TRBJ1-5	CASSSGQINQPQHF	TGTGCCAGCAGTTCGGGACAGATTAATCAGCCCCAGCATTTT
-	TRBV6-6	-	14	TRBJ1-3	CASSTDRTGNTIYF	TGTGCCAGCAGCACTGACAGGACTGGAAACACCATATATTTT
few	TRBV6-1	-	17	TRBJ1-6	CASSARDGSSYNSPLHF	TGTGCCAGCAGTGCCCGGGACGGGAGCTCCTATAATTCACCCCTCCACTTT
many	TRBV11-2	-	12	TRBJ2-3	CASSLDRDTQYF	TGTGCCAGCAGCTTAGATCGCGATACGCAGTATTTT
few	TRBV19	-	14	TRBJ2-2	CASSRRESNGELFF	TGTGCCAGTAGTCGCCGGGAGTCGAACGGGGAGCTGTTTTTT